Listed below are T cell receptor beta chains from one sample, sequenced in a study of T cell responses to AZD1222 COVID-19 vaccine. TCRdb's copy holds only in-frame clones and misses some; the assay was immunoSEQ multiplex PCR. The data show more than 90,000 clones, just over 85% seen once. The sequencing here drew on peripheral blood, taken 28 days after the second AZD1222 dose. These receptors all come from an adult who received the AZD1222 COVID-19 vaccine. The CDR3 runs from the conserved cysteine through the conserved F or W. The D gene is left open where the match is weak. Some rows have no size entry. The others give once, few or many, or a class for an expanded clone.

V: TRBV29-1
D: -
J: TRBJ1-4
length: 12
size: -
DNA: TGCAGCGTTGGGCCCGATAGTGAAAAACTGTTTTTT
CDR3: CSVGPDSEKLFF

V: TRBV6-5
D: -
J: TRBJ1-5
length: 14
size: -
DNA: TGTGCCAGCAGTTACTCCAAGTTAGATCAGCCCCAGCATTTT
CDR3: CASSYSKLDQPQHF

V: TRBV27
D: -
J: TRBJ2-3
length: 14
size: -
DNA: TGTGCCAGCAGTTTAAATGGGGGATCAGATACGCAGTATTTT
CDR3: CASSLNGGSDTQYF

V: TRBV5-8
D: -
J: TRBJ2-7
length: 14
size: -
DNA: TGTGCCAGCAGCTTGGTTGGGACCAACTACGAGCAGTACTTC
CDR3: CASSLVGTNYEQYF

V: TRBV7-9
D: -
J: TRBJ1-4
length: 15
size: -
DNA: TGTGCCAGCAGCTTGAGAGAGACGAAATCGGAAAAACTGTTTTTT
CDR3: CASSLRETKSEKLFF

V: TRBV4-1
D: TRBD1
J: TRBJ1-1
length: 16
size: -
DNA: TGCGCCAGCAGCCAAGAACCAGGGGGCAGGAACACTGAAGCTTTCTTT
CDR3: CASSQEPGGRNTEAFF

V: TRBV5-4
D: -
J: TRBJ2-1
length: 13
size: -
DNA: TGTGCCAGCAGCCGGGACCGACCATCGGGGCAGTTCTTC
CDR3: CASSRDRPSGQFF

V: TRBV4-3
D: -
J: TRBJ1-5
length: 15
size: -
DNA: TGCGCCAGCAGCCAAGCCGCGGGGACAAATCAGCCCCAGCATTTT
CDR3: CASSQAAGTNQPQHF

V: TRBV5-1
D: -
J: TRBJ1-3
length: 14
size: -
DNA: TGCGCCAGCAGCTTGGCCGCTGGAGGTAACACCATATATTTT
CDR3: CASSLAAGGNTIYF

V: TRBV18
D: -
J: TRBJ2-2
length: 14
size: -
DNA: TGTGCCAGCTCACCTGCGGGGAGAAGGGAGGAGCTGTTTTTT
CDR3: CASSPAGRREELFF

V: TRBV29-1
D: TRBD1
J: TRBJ1-1
length: 12
size: -
DNA: TGCAGCGAATCGGACAGGGGCACTGAAGCTTTCTTT
CDR3: CSESDRGTEAFF

V: TRBV20-1
D: -
J: TRBJ2-1
length: 11
size: -
DNA: TGCAGTGGGAGAGGGAGCAATGAGCAGTTCTTC
CDR3: CSGRGSNEQFF

V: TRBV7-9
D: TRBD1
J: TRBJ1-2
length: 19
size: -
DNA: TGTGCCAGCAGCTCCCTACCCGGGACAGGGCCTCTCACTGTCTATGGCTACACCTTC
CDR3: CASSSLPGTGPLTVYGYTF

V: TRBV5-8
D: -
J: TRBJ1-1
length: 12
size: once
DNA: TGTGCCAGCAGCCGCTTGTCCATTGAAGCTTTCTTT
CDR3: CASSRLSIEAFF

V: TRBV2
D: -
J: TRBJ2-2
length: 14
size: -
DNA: TGTGCCGGGGGTTATAGCCCGGGCACCGGGGAGCTGTTTTTT
CDR3: CAGGYSPGTGELFF

V: TRBV3-1/TRBV3-2
D: -
J: TRBJ2-2
length: 14
size: -
DNA: TGTGCCAGCAGCCAGGTCCAGGGAAACCAGGAGCTGTTTTTT
CDR3: CASSQVQGNQELFF

V: TRBV12-5
D: TRBD1
J: TRBJ2-7
length: 11
size: -
DNA: TGTGCTAGCGGGACAGGGACCGAGCAGTACTTC
CDR3: CASGTGTEQYF

V: TRBV7-9
D: -
J: TRBJ1-1
length: 15
size: -
DNA: TGTGCCAGCAGCTTAGAGGTGTTAGGGCCCACTGAAGCTTTCTTT
CDR3: CASSLEVLGPTEAFF

V: TRBV7-9
D: -
J: TRBJ2-2
length: 14
size: -
DNA: TGTGCCAGCAGCTTAGCAGGGTACAACGGGGAGCTGTTTTTT
CDR3: CASSLAGYNGELFF

V: TRBV28
D: -
J: TRBJ1-6
length: 17
size: -
DNA: TGTGCCAGCAGTCCCAGGTGGTGGGGACAATATAATTCACCCCTCCACTTT
CDR3: CASSPRWWGQYNSPLHF

V: TRBV7-9
D: -
J: TRBJ1-2
length: 17
size: -
DNA: TGTGCCAGCAGCTTAACAAGAGATCAGGGGTTTGGCTATGGCTACACCTTC
CDR3: CASSLTRDQGFGYGYTF

V: TRBV2
D: -
J: TRBJ1-2
length: 11
size: -
DNA: TGTGCCAGCAGGGACGAGAGGGGCTACACCTTC
CDR3: CASRDERGYTF

V: TRBV6-2/TRBV6-3
D: -
J: TRBJ2-5
length: 14
size: few
DNA: TGTGCCAGCAGTTACTCGAGGGTTCCAGAGACCCAGTACTTC
CDR3: CASSYSRVPETQYF

V: TRBV6-5
D: -
J: TRBJ2-5
length: 14
size: -
DNA: TGTGCCAGCCCGGGGGACGGCCTTTGGGAGACCCAGTACTTC
CDR3: CASPGDGLWETQYF

V: TRBV27
D: TRBD1
J: TRBJ1-4
length: 15
size: -
DNA: TGTGCCAGCAGTACAGCAGGGGGCTTAGGTGAAAAACTGTTTTTT
CDR3: CASSTAGGLGEKLFF

V: TRBV6-4
D: -
J: TRBJ2-7
length: 17
size: large
DNA: TGTGCCAGCCTGTACAGGGTCAACCTTCGCCCTTCCTACGAGCAGTACTTC
CDR3: CASLYRVNLRPSYEQYF

V: TRBV7-2
D: TRBD1
J: TRBJ1-2
length: 16
size: -
DNA: TGTGCCAGCAGCCCAACCGGGACAGGGTCTAACTATGGCTACACCTTC
CDR3: CASSPTGTGSNYGYTF

V: TRBV7-9
D: -
J: TRBJ2-1
length: 14
size: -
DNA: TGTGCCAGCACCCGGGACGGAGGAGACAATGAGCAGTTCTTC
CDR3: CASTRDGGDNEQFF